This record looks at one T cell receptor (beta chain) sequence and its context. Its specific antigen is unknown. No base qualities exist here, and no much larger clone lies one base off it. The data were taken from a study of cytomegalovirus exposure and HLA in healthy donors (dated by TCRdb to 2015 to 2018). For the wider study: According to an earlier analysis of a few hundred of the donors, about 179 million T cells yielded 120 million or so unique TCR beta sequences and approximately 280 Gb of sequence data. Roughly 300 gigabases of sequencing data and approximately 80 million unique TCR sequences were included in an early release covering 550 to 650 HLA-typed donors. Of the roughly 430 genotyped donors, over 70% fell in the genetic ancestry cluster associated with self-reported Caucasian donors. The study aimed to test whether cataloging public T cell receptors could reveal signatures of past pathogen exposure. Using immunosequencing, the study profiled T cell repertoires from fewer than 700 subjects and related those repertoires to cytomegalovirus serostatus. A separate validation cohort of over a hundred different subjects was used in addition to the approximately 610-subject first cohort. The study combined high-throughput TCR immunosequencing, statistical association of individual TCRs with disease status, and machine learning to predict cytomegalovirus infection status. To study patterns of TCR occurrence, a later analysis re-analyzed previously published TCR beta repertoires from just over 650 donors and added high-resolution HLA genotyping. Rather than using new phenotypic data, the later analysis identified candidate immune exposures from TCR beta sequences and from how often those sequences occurred across donors. An earlier analysis of fewer than 750 of the donors used high-throughput TCR beta sequencing to judge whether each TCR beta V gene segment behaved as functional or pseudogenic. Donor age, sex, ethnicity and CMV serostatus were collected together with the repertoire data. A later genetic analysis used genome-wide SNP genotypes for about three fifths of the 666 donors, treating that subset as a discovery cohort. Every discovery cohort repertoire had been produced on one sequencing platform. Both class I and class II loci were covered by HLA typing, at four-digit resolution. Typing coverage varied by locus: roughly 620-640 donors for A, B, C, DRB1 and DQB1; 522 for DQA1; more than 600 for DPA1; roughly 470 for DPB1. Four to six DR-DQ haplotypes were handled as single units for association and clustering, since linkage in the cohort was strong. Across 300 to 400 genotyped donors of the cohort, an average of about 240,000 unique TCR beta nucleotide sequences per donor were sequenced, and 15% to 20% of those sequences were non-productive. The paper as a whole reports these results and caveats: In this cohort, only TCR beta chains were sequenced, and detectable features were limited by the absence of alpha or paired-chain data. In vitro tests confirmed that a few of the cytomegalovirus-associated TCR beta chains recognize cytomegalovirus antigens. Correlated functional status among segregating V segments might reflect linkage disequilibrium, but an unknown experimental factor could not be ruled out. Several of the top co-occurrence clusters appeared to be linked to parvovirus B19, influenza, CMV and Epstein-Barr virus, according to a later analysis. Specific HLA alleles were associated with about 17,000 TCR beta sequences at a false discovery rate of 0.05 in a later analysis. Because counts were too low, seventeen rarely observed V segments, including chromosome 9 orphons, were left out of the earlier analysis of about 500 of the donors. An earlier analysis of approximately 570 of the donors showed that most TCR beta V segments appeared in productive rearrangements either about 87% or about 30% of the time, which broadly matched IMGT annotations. A further reported finding was that TCR beta sequences accurately predicted the HLA-A and HLA-B alleles for most subjects in the first cohort. Compared with equally common non-associated chains, HLA-associated TCR beta chains in a later analysis were more clonally expanded and had lower generation probabilities. When HLA alleles, especially DR and DQ, strongly co-occurred, attributing TCR associations to individual alleles was difficult. The authors suggested that the approach could potentially be generalized to other disease states and immunological phenotypes. According to a later analysis, most CMV-associated TCR beta chains appeared to be HLA-restricted, and the HLA associations seemed to be driven largely by CMV exposure. Sequencing depth was assumed to be roughly uniform across donors in the presence/absence analyses, though that assumption may not hold. A later analysis found that TCR association rates varied across HLA loci, with DRB1 alleles showing the most associated TCRs and HLA-C alleles the fewest. A later genetic analysis reported fewer N-insertions in productive TCRs among donors in an Asian-associated ancestry cluster than the roughly 620-donor mean. The only immune exposure information available for the cohort was CMV serostatus. The classifier was reported to diagnose cytomegalovirus status with high specificity and sensitivity in both the original and validation cohorts. V-gene and J-gene trimming of TCR beta chains was associated with a missense DCLRE1C variant in a later genetic analysis, and the association was replicated in an independent cohort. The study gave a list of some 150 TCR beta chains associated with cytomegalovirus. The sequencing pipeline was judged likely to have produced a cluster of highly shared sequence variants as a technical artifact. Some IMGT-functional V segments, including TRBV6-2 and TRBV6-3, could not be told apart with the 87-base-pair reads, so those segments were excluded. Across donors, most TCR sequences were observed very rarely, whereas some public TCRs were present in many individuals. Because HLA typing was missing for some donors at each locus, association tests included only the typed subset.

The CDR3 runs 15 residues from the cysteine to the phenylalanine. Only the CDR3 region is kept as DNA, spanning 45 bases read in frame from base 1. The junction shows trimming of 2 bases on V and 5 bases on J, and the gene matches do not reach 7 bases of it. CDR1 and CDR2, looked up from the germline V gene, are SGDLS and YYNGEE. The cohort was made up of approximately 670 healthy bone marrow donors. Cohort members were all nominally healthy when sampled, although unrecorded immune exposures were likely present. The donor tested CMV seropositive and was one of the 289 seropositive cohort members. A peripheral blood sample was collected from each donor, and TCR beta sequencing was performed on peripheral blood mononuclear cells. Genomic DNA was extracted from the blood cell samples with the Qiagen DNeasy Blood Extraction Kit. Library method: the immunoSEQ multiplex PCR assay. For the multiplex PCR, a mixture combining 60 forward primers for TCR Vbeta segments and 13 reverse primers for TCR Jbeta segments was used. A multiplex PCR assay on genomic DNA amplified the CDR3 region of rearranged TCR beta genes. The Illumina HiSeq System was used to sequence the amplified TCR beta libraries as 87-base-pair reads. The source study handled its data this way. Across the 700 or so repertoires, a later analysis counted approximately 75 million unique TCR beta chains, roughly 11 million of which were shared by at least two donors. To remove PCR and sequencing errors, raw reads were error-corrected and collapsed into unique sequences using a nearest-neighbor algorithm that merged closely related sequences. V, D and J gene segments were assigned by aligning CDR3 sequences to IMGT reference sequences. For a sequence to be retained, a match of at least six nucleotides to both a V gene segment and a J gene segment was required. Rearrangements were called productive when the CDR3 lacked stop codons and stayed in frame with V and J; all others were non-productive. CDR3 was defined by IMGT convention, running from the second conserved V-encoded cysteine to the conserved J-encoded phenylalanine. In an earlier analysis of more than 550 of the donors, sequences lacking an unambiguous match to a single V gene segment were excluded. In an earlier analysis of 587 of the donors, V segments were called functional above 56.7% productive rearrangements and were called segregating when the between-donor standard deviation exceeded 5%. A statistical classification framework was built for diagnosing cytomegalovirus status from the catalog of TCR beta chain sequences. A later analysis assigned V and J genes by comparing TCR nucleotide sequences with IMGT/GENE-DB human TR gene sequences. A later analysis assigned CDR3 sequences and most-parsimonious VDJ recombination scenarios with the TCRdist pipeline. In a later analysis, every TCR beta chain was defined by the combination of its CDR3 amino acid sequence and its V-gene family, and reads without a unique V-gene family were dropped. To address suspected cross-contamination and a sequencing artifact, a later analysis removed 450 to 700 highly shared, low-generation-probability nucleotide sequences. A later analysis calculated a clonal expansion index for each public chain from normalized within-repertoire ranks of inferred template counts. A later analysis computed generation probabilities with a VDJ recombination model fitted to out-of-frame rearrangements, and checked the results against IGoR. A later analysis scored TCR-TCR, TCR-HLA and TCR-CMV co-occurrence with hypergeometric tests, applying a repertoire-size bias correction to TCR pairs. To estimate false discovery rates, a later analysis permuted the HLA or CMV assignments 20 times. In a later analysis, co-occurring TCRs were grouped using DBSCAN, and TCRdist sequence similarity was added for clustering within HLA-allele-positive subsets. For co-occurrence clustering, repertoires with fewer than 30,000 or more than 120,000 public chains were excluded, along with roughly 5 repertoires with anomalous nucleotide sharing. As stored in TCRdb, this immuneACCESS dataset retains in-frame rearrangements with V and J assigned. A fraction of the clones does not appear; measured against another copy, unresolved V genes explain less than half of the discrepancy, and the remainder lacks a known reason. That table furnishes V, J and clone size, whereas the DNA furnished D and trimming. The sample table shows under 200,000 clones, and 65% to 85% are seen once. The top ten constitute approximately 6.5% of the sample.

What was sequenced was PBMCs. The chain was built from TRBV9 and TRBJ1-3, and 7 bases in between align with TRBD1. The clonotype originates from a male donor in good health and CMV-seropositive. The DNA sequence is TGTGCCAGCAGCGTTGGGACAGCCTTTCGAAACACCATATATTTT. Its product reads: CASSVGTAFRNTIYF.